The 24 T cell receptor beta chains given below trace back to one sample, sequenced in a study of molecular identifiers for immune sequencing clone quantification (dated by TCRdb to the late 2010s). The library came from PCR. Sequencing relied on a NextSeq 500. TCRdb trimmed public reads at Q25 via fastp, called clones via MiXCR and kept in-frame beta chains. Merged by CDR3 protein, the rows form single entries marked with the most common genes and DNA. This sample holds approximately 500,000 distinct CDR3 sequences; approximately 25% were observed only once. Together, the top ten hold approximately 0.76% of the sample. Material for sequencing was naive CD8+ T cells from blood, with Jurkat cell RNA spiked in. According to the study, the label for this sample's cell subset or site signals: FACS-sorted CD8+CD4-CCR7+CD45RA+ naive T cells. These receptors were taken from a human donor in good health. Some libraries in this study had Jurkat cell RNA spiked in.

In the case of this clonotype: A read error may be the cause here, since a much bigger clone is one base away. The chain is built from TRBV5-1 and TRBJ2-7, with D uncertain. Trimming shortened V by 1 base and J by 2 bases, and 10 bases separated the two germline ends. This CDR3 has 14 residues. The germline gives CDR1 SGHRS, CDR2 YFSETQ. As DNA, the CDR3 is TGCGCCAGCAGCTTGACGGACGGTCCCTACGAGCAGTACTTC. This codes for CASSLTDGPYEQYF.

The chain joins TRBV7-9 to TRBJ1-1; D unresolved. In germline, CDR1 is SEHNR, CDR2 FQNEAQ (reference sequence). V lost 6 bases and J 4 bases, leaving 12 bases between the germline ends. The CDR3 loop spans 13 amino acids. The chain's CDR3 is CASSPTLSTEAFF. CDR3 DNA sequence: TGTGCCAGCAGTCCGACACTTAGCACTGAAGCTTTCTTT.

The V call is TRBV5-1, the J call TRBJ2-2, with TRBD1 matching over 9 bases. Germline V gene lookup returns CDR1 SGHRS and CDR2 YFSETQ. The V gene end was trimmed by 2 bases and the J gene end by 7 bases; junction bases not matched to a gene: 12. This CDR3 has 17 residues. CDR3 protein: CASSFGTGTMVNGELFF. Here the CDR3 DNA reads TGCGCCAGCAGCTTCGGGACAGGGACTATGGTGAACGGGGAGCTGTTTTTT.

This clonotype was detected only a few times. The chain employs TRBV7-9 and TRBJ2-5; a weak D match, TRBD2 (6 bases). The CDR3 consists of 15 residues. The V gene's germline CDR1 is SEHNR and CDR2 FQNEAQ (reference sequence). The V end lost 1 base, the J end lost 5 bases, and 14 bases lay between the germline ends. CDR3 DNA: TGTGCCAGCAGCTTAGTTACGGGAGTGGGCGAGACCCAGTACTTC. Its protein product is CASSLVTGVGETQYF.

This rearrangement joins TRBV7-9 to TRBJ2-1; D is undetermined. Trimming took 5 bases from V and 5 from J, leaving 10 bases between them. Germline assignment: CDR1 SEHNR and CDR2 FQNEAQ (reference sequence). The CDR3 sequence is 13 residues long. This CDR3 reads CASSPDADNEQFF. Written as DNA, the CDR3 is TGTGCCAGCAGCCCTGACGCCGACAATGAGCAGTTCTTC.

This clonotype showed up many times. This chain connects TRBV14 to TRBJ1-1, with D uncertain. The CDR3 is 15 amino acids. V lost 1 base, J lost 8 bases, and 17 bases lay in between. Germline CDR1 reads SGHDN; CDR2 reads FVKESK. CDR3 protein: CASSQVGQGFTEAFF. As DNA, the CDR3 is TGTGCCAGCAGCCAAGTTGGGCAAGGATTCACGGAAGCTTTCTTT.

Concerning this clonotype itself: A read error may explain this, as a much larger clone is one base away. The chain links TRBV7-2 to TRBJ1-5; no definite D call. The CDR3 spans 14 residues. Looked up from germline, CDR1 is SGHTA and CDR2 is FQGNSA. V was shortened by 1 base and J by 4 bases, with 8 bases between the two germline ends. The CDR3 DNA reads as TGTGCCAGCAGCTTAGAAGACCTGAATCAGCCCCAGCATTTT. Protein sequence: CASSLEDLNQPQHF.

Note on this clonotype: This may be a read error: a much more frequent sequence differs by one nucleotide. The CDR3 DNA reads as TGTGCCAGCAGCTACGCGGACAGCGTTGAGCAGTACTTC. Protein product: CASSYADSVEQYF. The chain recombines TRBV7-6 with TRBJ2-7; possibly TRBD1 for D (6 bases). The CDR3 loop spans 13 amino acids. The germline CDR1 and CDR2 sequences are SGHVS and FNYEAQ. Trimming shortened V by 4 bases and J by 7 bases, and 14 bases separated the two germline ends.

This clonotype came up a few times. The chain carries TRBV13 and TRBJ2-5; 7 nucleotides match TRBD1. Germline V gives CDR1 PRHDT, CDR2 FYEKMQ (reference sequence). Losses at the gene ends were 2 bases for V and 1 base for J; bases not matched to a gene: 4. The CDR3 runs to 15 residues. The CDR3 here is CASSLSDRVQETQYF. DNA for the CDR3: TGTGCCAGCAGCTTAAGCGACAGGGTCCAAGAGACCCAGTACTTC.

This clonotype appeared many times. This chain links TRBV7-9 with TRBJ2-4; D is unclear. The germline V gene encodes CDR1 SEHNR and CDR2 FQNEAQ (reference sequence). Trimming took 5 bases from V and 0 from J, leaving 14 bases between them. The CDR3 covers 16 residues. Here the CDR3 DNA reads TGTGCCAGCAGCCCTCCCCGTGGAGTAGCCAAAAACATTCAGTACTTC. Its protein is CASSPPRGVAKNIQYF.

A note on this clonotype: This clone may be a read error of a much larger clone one base away. The rearrangement uses TRBV7-2 and TRBJ2-1, with 8 bases fitting TRBD1. This CDR3 is 18 amino acids long. Germline lookup yields CDR1 SGHTA and CDR2 FQGNSA. For the CDR3, the DNA is TGTGCCAGCGGCTTAGAAGAGAACAGGGGGTGGTTCTACAATGAGCAGTTCTTC. It translates to CASGLEENRGWFYNEQFF. Variable domain in full (rest from reference TRBV7-2 and TRBJ2-1): GAGVSQSPSNKVTEKGKDVELRCDPISGHTALYWYRQSLGQGLEFLIYFQGNSAPDKSGLPSDRFSAERTGGSVSTLTIQRTQQEDSAVYLCASGLEENRGWFYNEQFFGPGTRLTVL.

This chain uses TRBV30 with TRBJ1-5, with D uncertain. This CDR3 is 13 amino acids long. Germline V gene lookup returns CDR1 GTSNPN and CDR2 SVGIG (reference sequence). Deletions cut 5 bases from V and 7 bases from J, with 15 bases between. The CDR3 loop is CAWADGLLQPQHF. The CDR3 DNA follows: TGTGCCTGGGCGGACGGCCTTCTACAGCCCCAGCATTTT.

J is TRBJ2-4 and V is TRBV19, with 14 positions matching TRBD2. Germline loops: CDR1 LNHDA, CDR2 SQIVND (reference sequence). CDR3 length equals 16 residues. The ends lost 5 bases at V and 8 bases at J; junction bases unmatched: 8. The CDR3 here is CASSVIGTSGRDIQYF. Written as DNA, the CDR3 is TGTGCCAGTAGTGTCATCGGGACTAGCGGGAGAGACATTCAGTACTTC.

About this clonotype: Since a much larger clone is just one base distant, this may be a read error. This sequence joins TRBV28 and TRBJ1-1, with D possibly matching TRBD1 (5 bases). V dropped 3 bases and J dropped 4 bases, with 12 bases sitting between them. This CDR3 spans 14 amino acids. CDR1 MDHEN and CDR2 SYDVKM come from the germline V gene. For the CDR3, the DNA is TGTGCCAGCAGTTTTGAGGGGACTACCACTGAAGCTTTCTTT. Translating it yields CASSFEGTTTEAFF. The full variable domain, its missing parts supplied by reference TRBV28 and TRBJ1-1, is DVKVTQSSRYLVKRTGEKVFLECVQDMDHENMFWYRQDPGLGLRLIYFSYDVKMKEKGDIPEGYSVSREKKERFSLILESASTNQTSMYLCASSFEGTTTEAFFGQGTRLTVV.

The sample holds a few counts of this clonotype. The V call is TRBV12-3 or TRBV12-4, the J call TRBJ1-1; D is perhaps TRBD1 (5 bases). The CDR3 has 16 residues. Trimming took off 6 bases at V and 3 bases at J, with 20 bases between the two ends. CDR3 sequence (DNA): TGTGCCAGCAGCCGCGTTCGGGGGAATGGGGACACTGAAGCTTTCTTT. Translated: CASSRVRGNGDTEAFF.

This clonotype was recorded at least ten times. The chain couples TRBV5-1 to TRBJ2-7, with D perhaps matching TRBD1 or TRBD2 (5 bases each). The CDR3 has 15 amino acids. Germline CDR1 reads SGHRS; CDR2 reads YFSETQ. V lost 2 bases to trimming and J lost 5 bases, with 17 bases between them. For the CDR3, the DNA is TGCGCCAGCAGCTTTTCGGGACGGACGTCCCACGAGCAGTACTTC. This encodes CASSFSGRTSHEQYF.

V is TRBV12-3 or TRBV12-4 and J is TRBJ2-1; perhaps TRBD1 as D (6 bases). V lost 8 bases and J 5 bases, leaving 10 bases between the germline ends. The CDR3 is 12 amino acids. CDR3 coding DNA: TGTGCCAGCCGGGACATCGACAATGAGCAGTTCTTC. Its protein product is CASRDIDNEQFF.

Regarding this clonotype: Possible read error: a much larger clone is one base away. This CDR3 is missing its conserved last phenylalanine or tryptophan, likely due to a read error. The genes are TRBV14 and TRBJ2-3, with a weak D call TRBD1 (5 bases). The CDR3 runs to 14 residues. Germline V gene sequence: CDR1 SGHDN, CDR2 FVKESK. Trimming took 0 bases from V and 7 from J, leaving 11 bases between them. This chain's CDR3 is CASSQDQGLNTQYL. For the CDR3, the DNA is TGTGCCAGCAGCCAAGATCAGGGCTTGAATACGCAGTATCTT.

Concerning this clonotype itself: At one boundary the junction diverges from the germline segment, which might be a read error. The V call is TRBV4-3, the J call TRBJ2-3, with 10 bases that match TRBD2. This CDR3 contains 15 residues. In germline, CDR1 is LGHNA, CDR2 YSLEER. The CDR3: CVSSQGGTSADTQYF. The CDR3 region has the DNA TGCGTCAGCAGCCAAGGGGGGACTAGCGCAGATACGCAGTATTTT.

At least ten counts were recorded for this clonotype. The chain links TRBV24-1 to TRBJ2-7; D gene ambiguous. Germline V CDR1 and CDR2: KGHDR, SFDVKD. The V end was cut by 4 bases, the J end by 3 bases, with 24 bases between. This CDR3 spans 18 amino acids. The CDR3 here is CATSELTLGPTKRYEQYF. The CDR3 DNA sequence: TGTGCCACCAGTGAACTAACCCTCGGACCGACAAAGCGCTACGAGCAGTACTTC.

This clonotype was seen a handful of times. The chain has TRBV5-6 and TRBJ2-7; 9 bases agree with TRBD1. This CDR3 comprises 14 residues. Germline CDR1 and CDR2: SGHDT and YYEEEE. The V segment lost 7 bases and the J segment 5 bases; nucleotides outside the gene matches: 10. CDR3 in amino acids: CASGGQGHADEQYF. The CDR3 nucleotides are TGTGCCAGCGGAGGACAGGGGCACGCGGACGAGCAGTACTTC.

This clonotype was seen ten or more times. The chain joins TRBV2 to TRBJ2-3; 11 positions agree with TRBD2. V shed 5 bases and J 2 bases; nucleotides not matched to a gene: 6. CDR1 is SNHLY and CDR2 is FYNNEI in the germline V gene. This CDR3 region has 16 residues. Here the CDR3 reads CASSPGTSGLTDTQYF. CDR3 nucleotides: TGTGCCAGCAGTCCCGGGACTAGCGGACTCACAGATACGCAGTATTTT.

For this clonotype: At one of its ends the junction is not consistent with the germline gene, which may arise from a read error. The CDR3 spells CARSQSGTADYEQYF. In nucleotides, the CDR3 is TGCGCCAGAAGCCAGTCCGGGACAGCAGACTACGAGCAGTACTTC. The J gene is TRBJ2-7, the V gene TRBV4-3; 7 positions match TRBD1. Germline V CDR1 and CDR2: LGHNA, YSLEER. This CDR3 region has 15 residues.

The J gene is TRBJ2-4, the V gene TRBV25-1; TRBD1 matches 8 bases. The CDR3 is made up of 15 amino acids. The germline V gene has CDR1 MGHDK and CDR2 SYGVNS. V was clipped by 3 bases and J by 3 bases; unmatched bases: 4. CDR3 loop: CASSEAGGGKNIQYF. The CDR3 DNA follows: TGTGCCAGCAGTGAGGCAGGGGGCGGCAAAAACATTCAGTACTTC.